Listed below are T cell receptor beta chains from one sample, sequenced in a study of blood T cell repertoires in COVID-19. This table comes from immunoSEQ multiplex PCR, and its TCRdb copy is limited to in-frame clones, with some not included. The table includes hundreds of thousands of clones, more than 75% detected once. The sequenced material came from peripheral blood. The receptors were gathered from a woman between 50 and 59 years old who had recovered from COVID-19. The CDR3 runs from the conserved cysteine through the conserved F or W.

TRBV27,CASSLSWTSGNTYEQYF
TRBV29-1,CSVEGPGTEAFF
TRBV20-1,CSASPSGVIYEQYF
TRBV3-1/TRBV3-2,CANINPGYPPYEQYF
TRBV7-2,CASKLIAGLPEAFF
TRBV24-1,CATSDTAGTGGRNEQFF
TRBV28,CASYSARQPQHF
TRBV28,CASSPAGGSSTYEQYF
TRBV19,CASSAASGSSYEQYF
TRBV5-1,CASSVDGQNTEAFF
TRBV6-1,CASSVPLTGPVNEKLFF
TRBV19,CASSTRDSLSGNTIYF
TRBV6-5,CASRRDRNNEKLFF
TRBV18,CASSPFQGADYGYTF
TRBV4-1,CASSPGDRAGSNEQFF
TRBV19,CASSPGTGGAGDGELFF
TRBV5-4,CASSSSRDRGHNYGYTF
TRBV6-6,CASSPLSSWRGSYEQYF
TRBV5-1,CASSFDSTSGANVLTF
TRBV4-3,CASSHKTGFNEKLFF
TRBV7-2,CASSQVTGMAGYTF
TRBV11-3,CASIISGELFF
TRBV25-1,CASSDSVSGLDWQPQHF
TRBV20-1,CSAQGGEQFF
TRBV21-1,CASSQGFPRVRNQPQHF
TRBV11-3,CASSLALPGLAETSTDTQYF
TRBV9,CASSVDGQGARGYTF
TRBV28,CASSLRQDNSPLHF
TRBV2,CASSELTAQNQPQHF
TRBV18,CASSPNLGHGGYTF
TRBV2,CASSDVAGRHNEQFF
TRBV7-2,CASSLEAGGGYTF
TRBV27,CASNERVVKSKNEQFF
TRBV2,CASSMTGMNTEAFF
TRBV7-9,CASSPGGNYNEQFF
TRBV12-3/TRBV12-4,CASRLAGGVEQFF
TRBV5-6,CASSLRQGNYGYTF
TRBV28,CASSRQGASNEKLFF
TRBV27,CASSITGLGRTYNEQFF
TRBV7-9,CASSARTGRRETQYF
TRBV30,CAWSPVVAGRETQYF
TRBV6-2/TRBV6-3,CASSNTGDGQPQHF
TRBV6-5,CASRGGRRDTQYF
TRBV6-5,CASSYAGSNQPQHF
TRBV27,CASSFEYRSRFQPQHF
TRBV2,CASSEQETQYF
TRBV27,CASNHRVSVPYEQYF
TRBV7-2,CASSSYSTVMNTEAFF
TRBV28,CASSPSSGRPNNEQFF
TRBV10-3,CAITQGSPLYGYTF
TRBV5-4,CASSLYTGGGGEKLFF
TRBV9,CASSPQGLSSYEQYF